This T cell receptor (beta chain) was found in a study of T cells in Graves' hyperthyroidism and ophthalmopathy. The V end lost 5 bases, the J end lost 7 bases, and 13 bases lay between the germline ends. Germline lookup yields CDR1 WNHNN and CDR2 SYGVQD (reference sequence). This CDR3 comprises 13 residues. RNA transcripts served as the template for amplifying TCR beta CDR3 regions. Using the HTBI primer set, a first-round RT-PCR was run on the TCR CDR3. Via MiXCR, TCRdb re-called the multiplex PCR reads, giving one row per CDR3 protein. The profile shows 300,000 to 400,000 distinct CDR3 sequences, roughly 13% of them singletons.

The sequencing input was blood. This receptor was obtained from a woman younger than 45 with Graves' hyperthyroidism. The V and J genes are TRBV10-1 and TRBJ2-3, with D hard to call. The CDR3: CASSSETRNTQYF. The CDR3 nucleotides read TGCGCCAGCAGTTCAGAGACGCGGAATACGCAGTATTTT.